A selection of T cell receptor beta chains follows, all from one sample in a study of blood T cell repertoires in COVID-19. This table comes from immunoSEQ multiplex PCR, and its TCRdb copy is limited to in-frame clones, with some not included. This table has around 200,000 clones, about 86% appearing once. What was sequenced was peripheral blood. These receptors were taken from a man aged 50-60 years with active or convalescent COVID-19. The conserved cysteine and the conserved F or W are not part of the CDR3 here.

>TRBJ2-2|14|TRBV14
ASSQVAGLNTGELF
>TRBJ2-1|12|TRBV30
AWSVGVELNEQF
>TRBJ1-2|12|TRBV11-2
AGSTRGTHYGYT
>TRBJ1-4|13|TRBV5-8
ASSLTSGDNEKLF
>TRBJ1-4|10|TRBV5-4
ASSRPGEKLF
>TRBJ2-6|15|TRBV19
ASKDGGMVAGANVLT
>TRBJ1-1|11|TRBV19
ASKKQGDTEAF
>TRBJ2-3|13|TRBV6-2/TRBV6-3
ASSPGTSATDTQY
>TRBJ1-2|11|TRBV5-4
ASSPTGDYGYT
>TRBJ1-5|11|TRBV30
AWSISGNQPQH
>TRBJ1-2|12|TRBV10-3
AISESGREGGYT
>TRBJ1-6|12|TRBV3-1/TRBV3-2
ASSRTGPRSPLH
>TRBJ2-1|14|TRBV2
ASTLLTSGGANEQF
>TRBJ2-3|13|TRBV5-1
ASSPRGREADTQY
>TRBJ2-5|15|TRBV6-6
ASSQLAGGSFGETQY
>TRBJ1-1|13|TRBV25-1
ASSGQPFMNTEAF
>TRBJ2-1|13|TRBV7-9
ASSLDGLSYNEQF
>TRBJ2-7|15|TRBV4-1
ASSQEPASGGPYEQY
>TRBJ2-2|14|TRBV7-2
ASSYHWSLSAGELF
>TRBJ2-2|14|TRBV4-1
ASSQDQGGDTGELF
>TRBJ1-5|12|TRBV9
ASSPTGSYQPQH
>TRBJ1-5|13|TRBV19
ASTPGQGWGQPQH
>TRBJ1-2|11|TRBV4-1
ASSQEEGYGYT
>TRBJ2-3|13|TRBV19
ASSMGRGATDTQY
>TRBJ2-7|12|TRBV5-1
ASSRDRGRSEQY
>TRBJ2-1|15|TRBV11-2
ASSLDRLAGGNNEQF
>TRBJ1-1|13|TRBV7-2
ASRSATGMNTEAF
>TRBJ2-1|14|TRBV18
ASSPPHRGAYNEQF
>TRBJ2-3|13|TRBV3-1/TRBV3-2
ASSTSGGGTDTQY
>TRBJ2-1|9|TRBV2
ASSTGTSVF
>TRBJ1-2|11|TRBV5-4
ASSRTGDYGYT
>TRBJ2-3|12|TRBV11-2
ASSMGLVADTQY
>TRBJ1-2|10|TRBV6-5
ASTGGAYGYT
>TRBJ2-2|13|TRBV4-2
ASSQGGQGTGELF
>TRBJ1-1|11|TRBV12-3/TRBV12-4
ASSLGGNTEAF
>TRBJ2-7|13|TRBV5-4
ASSITGTGVYEQY
>TRBJ1-1|10|TRBV14
ASNQINTEAF
>TRBJ1-2|14|TRBV6-5
ASSYSGTGHRYGYT
>TRBJ1-1|11|TRBV29-1
SVDRDWYTEAF
>TRBJ1-1|13|TRBV18
ASSPRGGVNTEAF
>TRBJ1-3|12|TRBV5-1
ASSLVADGNTIY
>TRBJ2-3|12|TRBV5-4
ASSLGLVPDTQY
>TRBJ2-3|14|TRBV11-2
ASSLAPLGLADTQY
>TRBJ1-2|12|TRBV7-2
ASTRGGANYGYT
>TRBJ1-1|12|TRBV28
ASSPWAMNTEAF
>TRBJ1-1|12|TRBV28
ASSPPERRTEAF
>TRBJ2-7|12|TRBV9
ASSRQGVPHEQY
>TRBJ2-1|14|TRBV6-5
ASSSHSNSRYNEQF
>TRBJ2-4|14|TRBV5-1
ASSLAGEEGKNIQY
>TRBJ2-7|12|TRBV5-4
ASRLTGTDYEQY
>TRBJ2-5|13|TRBV5-5
ASSTLGGAEETQY
>TRBJ1-4|13|TRBV19
ASSVTGSGSEKLF
>TRBJ1-1|9|TRBV30
AWSVSAEAF
>TRBJ2-5|12|TRBV18
ASSPPSGGETQY
>TRBJ1-1|12|TRBV24-1
ATSPDRGDTEAF
>TRBJ1-5|13|TRBV28
ASSLFGQFNQPQH
>TRBJ2-3|14|TRBV7-2
ASSGDKRGGADTQY
>TRBJ1-1|8|TRBV30
ALGTGEAF